The sequence of this TCR beta chain was determined in a study of neurological immune-mediated disorders. TCRdb recomputed calls from the 5' RACE reads with MiXCR, one row per CDR3 protein. Here the sample spans some 28,000 distinct CDR3 sequences, roughly 6.7% being singletons. The germline V gene encodes CDR1 LNHDA and CDR2 SQIVND (reference sequence). This CDR3 has 14 amino acids. Trimming cost V 7 bases and J 0 bases, with 10 bases left between them. This clonotype was detected many times. The specimen was PBMCs. This chain joins TRBV19 and TRBJ2-1, with D maybe TRBD2 (5 bases). The TCR sequence derives from a woman aged 45-60 years in good health. DNA for the CDR3: TGTGCCAGTACCCGGGATAACTCCTACAATGAGCAGTTCTTC. Its translation: CASTRDNSYNEQFF.